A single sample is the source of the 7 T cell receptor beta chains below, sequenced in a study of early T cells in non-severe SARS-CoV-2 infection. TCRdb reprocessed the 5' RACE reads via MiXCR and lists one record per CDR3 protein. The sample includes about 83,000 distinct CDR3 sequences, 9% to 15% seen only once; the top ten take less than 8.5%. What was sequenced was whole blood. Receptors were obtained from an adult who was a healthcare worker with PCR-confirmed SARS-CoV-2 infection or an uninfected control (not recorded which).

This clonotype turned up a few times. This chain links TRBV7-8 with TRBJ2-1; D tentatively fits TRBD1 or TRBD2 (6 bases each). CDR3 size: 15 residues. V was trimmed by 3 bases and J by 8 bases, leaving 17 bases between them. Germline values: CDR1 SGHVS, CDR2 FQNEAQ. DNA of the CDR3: TGTGCCAGCAGCTTTTTTATGACGGAGGGGGATGAGCAGTTCTTC. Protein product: CASSFFMTEGDEQFF.

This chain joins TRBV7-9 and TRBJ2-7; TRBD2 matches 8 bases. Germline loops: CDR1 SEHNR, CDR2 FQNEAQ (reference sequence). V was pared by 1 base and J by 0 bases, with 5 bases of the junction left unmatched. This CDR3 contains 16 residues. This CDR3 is CASSLVGSGASYEQYF. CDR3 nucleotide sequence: TGTGCCAGCAGCTTAGTCGGTAGCGGGGCCTCCTACGAGCAGTACTTC.

CDR3 loop: CASSPAVPYEQYF. The CDR3 DNA reads TGTGCCAGCAGCCCGGCCGTACCCTACGAGCAGTACTTC. The chain joins TRBV7-2 to TRBJ2-7; D is unresolved. CDR3 size: 13 residues. The germline gives CDR1 SGHTA, CDR2 FQGNSA. V was trimmed by 5 bases and J by 2 bases, leaving 10 bases between them.

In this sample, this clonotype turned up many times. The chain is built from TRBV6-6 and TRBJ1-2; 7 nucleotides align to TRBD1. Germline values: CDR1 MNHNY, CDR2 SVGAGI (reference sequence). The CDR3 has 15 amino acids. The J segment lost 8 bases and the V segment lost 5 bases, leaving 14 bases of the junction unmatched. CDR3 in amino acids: CASSPERTRGGGYTF. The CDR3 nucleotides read TGTGCCAGCAGTCCGGAACGGACAAGAGGGGGCGGCTACACCTTC.

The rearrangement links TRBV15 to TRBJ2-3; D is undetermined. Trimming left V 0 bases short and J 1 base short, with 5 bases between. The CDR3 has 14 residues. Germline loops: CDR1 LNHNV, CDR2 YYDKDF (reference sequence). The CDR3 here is CATSRDQGTDTQYF. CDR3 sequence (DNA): TGTGCCACCAGCAGAGATCAGGGCACAGATACGCAGTATTTT.

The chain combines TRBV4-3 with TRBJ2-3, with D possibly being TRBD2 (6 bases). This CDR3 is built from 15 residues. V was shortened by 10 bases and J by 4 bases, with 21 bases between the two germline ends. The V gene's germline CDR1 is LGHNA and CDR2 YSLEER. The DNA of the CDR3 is TGCGCCACCTTCCCTCGGAGGGCCGCCCCAGATACGCAGTATTTT. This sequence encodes CATFPRRAAPDTQYF.

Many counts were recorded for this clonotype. The CDR3 region is CASSQAGNLREQYF. CDR3 DNA sequence: TGTGCCAGCAGCCAGGCAGGGAACCTACGCGAGCAGTACTTC. This rearrangement joins TRBV3-1 to TRBJ2-7; a weak D match, TRBD1 (5 bases). From germline, CDR1 is LGHDT and CDR2 YNNKEL (reference sequence). Between the trimmed V and J ends, which lost 3 bases and 6 bases, there was a span of 15 bases. The length of the CDR3 is 14 residues.